These T cell receptor beta chains were read from a single sample in a study of blood T cell repertoires in COVID-19. Using immunoSEQ multiplex PCR, the repertoire was profiled, and TCRdb retains in-frame clones only, with some absent. The sample gives around 150,000 clones, 75% to 85% of which show up once; under 13% is in the top ten. The sample taken for sequencing was peripheral blood. These receptors were collected from a human donor in a cohort sampled during active COVID-19. The CDR3 runs from the conserved cysteine through the conserved F or W. Fields, in order: V gene, J gene, D gene, clone size, CDR3 protein, CDR3 DNA. D genes are given only for firm matches. Clone size is shown for a subset of rows, as once, few, many or a class of expanded clone.

>TRBV6-5|TRBJ2-2|TRBD2|-
CASSYTSGGWTGELFF
TGTGCCAGCAGTTACACTAGCGGGGGTTGGACCGGGGAGCTGTTTTTT
>TRBV7-9|TRBJ2-7|TRBD1|-
CASSRDRVEQYF
TGTGCCAGCAGCCGCGACAGGGTCGAGCAGTACTTC
>TRBV7-3|TRBJ2-1|TRBD2|many
CASSHSPSGYNEQFF
TGTGCCAGCAGCCACTCCCCTAGCGGATACAATGAGCAGTTCTTC
>TRBV9|TRBJ2-1|TRBD2|-
CASSPWEGAYNEQFF
TGTGCCAGCAGCCCCTGGGAGGGTGCCTACAATGAGCAGTTCTTC
>TRBV5-1|TRBJ1-5|-|-
CASSLGVNNQPQHF
TGCGCCAGCAGCTTGGGAGTGAACAATCAGCCCCAGCATTTT
>TRBV9|TRBJ2-1|-|-
CASSVVGQTYNEQFF
TGTGCCAGCAGCGTAGTTGGACAAACGTACAATGAGCAGTTCTTC
>TRBV7-8|TRBJ1-1|-|once
CASSLDPRVYTEAFF
TGTGCCAGCAGCTTAGATCCCAGGGTCTACACTGAAGCTTTCTTT
>TRBV5-8|TRBJ2-5|-|-
CASNGPGGLEETQYF
TGTGCCAGCAACGGTCCAGGGGGGTTGGAAGAGACCCAGTACTTC
>TRBV10-2|TRBJ1-6|TRBD1|-
CASSEASRDRPNSPLHF
TGCGCCAGCAGTGAAGCCTCCCGGGACAGGCCCAATTCACCCCTCCACTTT
>TRBV7-3|TRBJ2-2|TRBD2|-
CASSPVGEGTEQRGTGELFF
TGTGCCAGCAGCCCGGTAGGGGAGGGGACGGAGCAGAGGGGCACCGGGGAGCTGTTTTTT
>TRBV7-9|TRBJ2-4|-|-
CASSLDPGLKNIQYF
TGTGCCAGCAGCTTAGACCCAGGGTTGAAAAACATTCAGTACTTC
>TRBV5-5|TRBJ2-2|-|-
CASSWRQTPNTGELFF
TGTGCCAGCAGCTGGAGACAGACCCCGAACACCGGGGAGCTGTTTTTT
>TRBV10-2|TRBJ2-7|TRBD2|-
CASSESTSVINEQYF
TGCGCCAGCAGTGAGTCGACTAGCGTAATAAACGAGCAGTACTTC
>TRBV25-1|TRBJ2-2|TRBD1|-
CASSGGQVPWTGELFF
TGTGCCAGCAGTGGAGGACAGGTCCCTTGGACCGGGGAGCTGTTTTTT
>TRBV28|TRBJ2-7|-|-
CASTSGSNRYEQYF
TGTGCCAGCACATCAGGGTCGAACCGCTACGAGCAGTACTTC
>TRBV2|TRBJ2-5|-|-
CASSEGRGTETQYF
TGTGCCAGCAGTGAAGGCAGGGGTACGGAGACCCAGTACTTC
>TRBV11-2|TRBJ2-1|TRBD2|-
CASSYLAGASNEQFF
TGTGCCAGCAGCTACCTAGCGGGAGCGAGCAATGAGCAGTTCTTC
>TRBV4-3|TRBJ2-7|-|-
CASSNSAEHEQYF
TGCGCCAGCAGCAATTCAGCGGAGCACGAGCAGTACTTC
>TRBV2|TRBJ2-7|TRBD2|-
CASRSSGGNYEQYF
TGTGCCAGCAGGTCTAGCGGGGGCAACTACGAGCAGTACTTC
>TRBV20-1|TRBJ1-2|TRBD1|-
CSAPGGRGYTF
TGCAGTGCCCCAGGGGGTCGGGGCTACACCTTC
>TRBV27|TRBJ2-2|-|-
CASRSNTGELFF
TGTGCCAGCAGGTCTAACACCGGGGAGCTGTTTTTT
>TRBV27|TRBJ2-1|TRBD2|-
CASSLKGLGTTNNEQFF
TGTGCCAGCAGTTTAAAAGGTTTGGGGACTACTAACAATGAGCAGTTCTTC
>TRBV10-1|TRBJ2-7|TRBD1|-
CASSESGTDSYEQYF
TGCGCCAGCAGTGAGTCGGGGACAGACTCCTACGAGCAGTACTTC
>TRBV5-1|TRBJ1-2|-|-
CASSLGKELRGYTF
TGCGCCAGCAGCTTGGGGAAGGAGCTTCGTGGCTACACCTTC
>TRBV7-7|TRBJ2-2|-|-
CASSHNRDTGELFF
TGTGCCAGCAGCCATAACAGAGACACCGGGGAGCTGTTTTTT
>TRBV11-3|TRBJ1-4|TRBD1|-
CASSRGSPGQGDEKLFF
TGTGCCAGCAGCCGAGGATCACCGGGACAGGGGGATGAAAAACTGTTTTTT
>TRBV18|TRBJ2-1|-|-
CASSPPIGAYNEQFF
TGTGCCAGCTCACCACCTATAGGGGCTTACAATGAGCAGTTCTTC
>TRBV15|TRBJ1-2|-|-
CATSRDLGGIRYGYTF
TGTGCCACCAGCAGAGATTTGGGAGGGATTCGCTATGGCTACACCTTC
>TRBV9|TRBJ2-3|TRBD2|once
CASSVTSGRDTQYF
TGTGCCAGCAGCGTAACTAGCGGGAGGGATACGCAGTATTTT
>TRBV4-3|TRBJ1-6|TRBD1|-
CASSQSQGDNSPLHF
TGCGCCAGCAGCCAGTCACAGGGGGATAATTCACCCCTCCACTTT
>TRBV7-9|TRBJ2-2|TRBD1|-
CASRYQGAQLRYYGELFF
TGTGCCAGCAGGTATCAGGGGGCGCAACTACGATATTACGGGGAGCTGTTTTTT
>TRBV4-3|TRBJ2-1|TRBD2|-
CASSHRGGSYNEQFF
TGCGCCAGCAGCCATCGCGGGGGATCCTACAATGAGCAGTTCTTC
>TRBV5-5|TRBJ2-3|TRBD2|-
CASSPWTSGSDTQYF
TGTGCCAGCAGCCCCTGGACTAGCGGGAGCGATACGCAGTATTTT
>TRBV6-2/TRBV6-3|TRBJ1-1|TRBD1|-
CASTPGQGARTEAFF
TGTGCCAGCACCCCGGGACAGGGGGCCAGGACTGAAGCTTTCTTT
>TRBV27|TRBJ2-1|-|-
CASSFHRDWRDEQFF
TGTGCCAGCAGTTTTCACCGGGACTGGAGGGATGAGCAGTTCTTC
>TRBV2|TRBJ2-2|-|-
CASIQSRPTGELFF
TGTGCCAGCATCCAGTCCAGGCCTACCGGGGAGCTGTTTTTT
>TRBV7-6|TRBJ2-2|TRBD1|-
CASTSAADRAAGELFF
TGTGCCAGCACCTCCGCGGCGGACAGGGCGGCCGGGGAGCTGTTTTTT
>TRBV12-5|TRBJ2-5|-|-
CASGRDRGTQYF
TGTGCTAGTGGTCGAGATCGCGGGACCCAGTACTTC
>TRBV6-5|TRBJ1-1|TRBD1|many
CASTRGTGIEAFF
TGTGCCAGCACCAGGGGGACGGGTATTGAAGCTTTCTTT
>TRBV20-1|TRBJ1-2|TRBD1|-
CSAPGTGGYTF
TGCAGTGCTCCCGGGACAGGGGGCTATACCTTC
>TRBV6-6|TRBJ1-2|-|few
CASSPEGAYGGYTF
TGTGCCAGCAGCCCCGAAGGGGCCTATGGTGGCTACACCTTC
>TRBV6-4|TRBJ2-1|TRBD2|-
CASSVSAGGPNEQFF
TGTGCCAGCAGTGTTTCAGCGGGAGGGCCCAATGAGCAGTTCTTC
>TRBV7-2|TRBJ2-3|TRBD2|-
CASSLASGDTQYF
TGTGCCAGCAGCTTGGCTAGCGGGGATACGCAGTATTTT
>TRBV12-5|TRBJ2-1|TRBD2|-
CASGPTRTSGYNEQFF
TGTGCTAGTGGTCCCACCCGGACTAGCGGTTACAATGAGCAGTTCTTC
>TRBV7-2|TRBJ2-1|TRBD2|-
CASSHQRGATYNEQFF
TGTGCCAGCAGCCATCAGCGGGGAGCTACCTACAATGAGCAGTTCTTC
>TRBV11-2|TRBJ2-4|-|-
CASSARVGKNIQYF
TGTGCCAGCAGCGCCAGGGTCGGCAAAAACATTCAGTACTTC
>TRBV7-2|TRBJ2-1|-|-
CASSLFAGPNEQFF
TGTGCCAGCAGCTTATTCGCGGGGCCCAATGAGCAGTTCTTC
>TRBV7-6|TRBJ2-2|TRBD2|-
CASSLAGLAGGTGELFF
TGTGCCAGCAGCTTAGCGGGACTAGCGGGAGGTACCGGGGAGCTGTTTTTT
>TRBV5-4|TRBJ1-2|TRBD1|-
CASSWDRAGGYTF
TGTGCCAGCAGCTGGGACAGGGCAGGCGGCTACACCTTC
>TRBV18|TRBJ1-2|TRBD1|-
CASSPDRAYGYTF
TGTGCCAGCTCACCGGACAGGGCCTATGGCTACACCTTC
>TRBV20-1|TRBJ2-7|-|-
CSAIELTGSYEQYF
TGCAGTGCTATTGAATTGACGGGCTCCTACGAGCAGTACTTC
>TRBV6-5|TRBJ2-7|TRBD1|-
CASSSLQGASYEQYF
TGTGCCAGCAGTTCCCTCCAGGGGGCCTCCTACGAGCAGTACTTC
>TRBV18|TRBJ1-1|TRBD1|-
CASSPDRGTEAFF
TGTGCCAGCTCACCTGACAGGGGAACTGAAGCTTTCTTT
>TRBV27|TRBJ1-2|-|-
CASGPEQGNYGYTF
TGTGCCAGCGGTCCCGAGCAGGGGAACTATGGCTACACCTTC
>TRBV9|TRBJ1-4|-|many
CASTPGIEANEKLFF
TGTGCCAGCACCCCCGGGATTGAAGCTAATGAAAAACTGTTTTTT
>TRBV15|TRBJ2-1|TRBD1|few
CATSSKAGQGSGEQFF
TGTGCCACCAGCTCCAAGGCAGGACAGGGGTCGGGTGAGCAGTTCTTC
>TRBV19|TRBJ1-2|-|-
CASSQTGETYGYTF
TGTGCCAGTAGTCAGACCGGGGAGACCTATGGCTACACCTTC